Below, 15 T cell receptor beta chains from the same sample are listed, as sequenced in a study of blood T cell repertoires in COVID-19. Using immunoSEQ multiplex PCR, the repertoire was profiled, and TCRdb retains in-frame clones only, with some absent. The repertoire holds some 260,000 clones, around 89% seen once, with around 10% in the top ten. The sample comprised PBMCs or T cells enriched from blood (not recorded which). The receptors originated from a man between 40 and 49 years old who had recovered from COVID-19.

The rearrangement joins TRBV28 to TRBJ1-5, with 8 bases that match TRBD1. After removal of 4 bases from V and 2 bases from J, the junction contained 4 bases not matched to a gene. There are 15 residues in the CDR3. Germline CDR1 and CDR2: MDHEN and SYDVKM. CDR3 bases: TGTGCCAGCAGTTCAGGGGGCGATGGCAATCAGCCCCAGCATTTT. Protein product: CASSSGGDGNQPQHF.

The rearrangement joins TRBV25-1 to TRBJ1-1; maybe TRBD1 (5 bases). Germline V lookup: CDR1 MGHDK, CDR2 SYGVNS. The CDR3 length is 15 residues. Trimming stripped 1 base from V and 2 bases from J, with 11 bases between. CDR3 amino acids: CASSEFGGGNTEAFF. CDR3 coding DNA: TGTGCCAGCAGTGAATTCGGGGGGGGAAACACTGAAGCTTTCTTT.

DNA of the CDR3: TGTGCCAGCAGCTCGGACCTCTCCAGGGGTGGCTACACCTTC. This sequence encodes CASSSDLSRGGYTF. The chain employs TRBV5-5 and TRBJ1-2; D possibly corresponds to TRBD1 (6 bases). The V and J ends lost 3 bases and 7 bases respectively, with 16 bases between them. CDR1 and CDR2 (germline): SGHKS, YYEKEE (reference sequence). The CDR3 consists of 14 residues.

The chain recombines TRBV19 with TRBJ2-5, with a possible D match to TRBD1 (5 bases). This CDR3 has 13 amino acids. Trimming took off 4 bases at V and 5 bases at J, with 11 bases between the two ends. Germline lookup yields CDR1 LNHDA and CDR2 SQIVND (reference sequence). DNA for the CDR3: TGTGCCAGTAGTACTCAGGGTAGGGAGACCCAGTACTTC. This gives the protein CASSTQGRETQYF.

This rearrangement joins TRBV7-6 to TRBJ2-3, with 13 positions matching TRBD2. The CDR3 has 17 residues. Germline loops: CDR1 SGHVS, CDR2 FNYEAQ. Trimming removed 4 bases from V and 8 bases from J; junction bases left unmatched: 12. CDR3 region: CASSSRTSGRATGTQYF. For the CDR3, the DNA is TGTGCCAGCAGCTCCCGGACTAGCGGGAGAGCGACGGGTACGCAGTATTTT.

This chain links TRBV7-9 with TRBJ1-1, with D uncertain. The CDR3 consists of 14 residues. The V end lost 1 base, the J end lost 11 bases, and 17 bases lay between the germline ends. Per germline, CDR1 SEHNR and CDR2 FQNEAQ (reference sequence). CDR3 sequence: CASSLVSGILEAFF. Here the CDR3 DNA reads TGTGCCAGCAGCTTAGTTTCAGGAATCCTTGAGGCTTTCTTT.

As regards this clone: The same CDR3 is also encoded by other DNA sequences in this sample. CDR3 protein: CASSPGQGNTEAFF. In nucleotides, the CDR3 is TGTGCCAGCAGCCCAGGACAGGGGAACACTGAAGCTTTCTTT. V is TRBV7-9 and J is TRBJ1-1; 8 bases map to TRBD1. Germline V CDR1 and CDR2: SEHNR, FQNEAQ (reference sequence). V lost 5 bases to trimming and J lost 1 base; unmatched junction nucleotides: 3. This CDR3 has 14 residues.

This rearrangement joins TRBV10-3 to TRBJ2-3; TRBD2 matches at 14 bases. This CDR3 contains 17 residues. V gave up 6 bases and J gave up 7 bases; unmatched junction bases: 12. Germline assignment: CDR1 ENHRY and CDR2 SYGVKD. The DNA for the CDR3 is TGTGCCATCAGGGAAACAAAGGGACTAGCGGGAGATTATACGCAGTATTTT. Translation gives CAIRETKGLAGDYTQYF.

This CDR3 reads CASSMGTGGFSGNTIYF. As DNA, the CDR3 is TGTGCCAGTAGTATGGGGACAGGGGGATTTTCTGGAAACACCATATATTTT. This chain links TRBV19 with TRBJ1-3, with TRBD1 matching over 11 bases. This CDR3 is built from 17 residues. The J segment lost 1 base and the V segment lost 3 bases, leaving 5 bases of the junction unmatched. CDR1 and CDR2 (germline): LNHDA, SQIVND (reference sequence).

The chain couples TRBV4-3 to TRBJ2-1; D is unresolved. CDR1 LGHNA and CDR2 YSLEER come from the germline V gene. This CDR3 contains 15 residues. Trimming cost V 0 bases and J 5 bases, with 11 bases left between them. Here the CDR3 DNA reads TGCGCCAGCAGCCAAGAGGTCGGCGGAGACAATGAGCAGTTCTTC. Its protein is CASSQEVGGDNEQFF.

The genes are TRBV2 and TRBJ2-7; maybe TRBD2 (6 bases). Trimming removed 0 bases at V and 4 bases at J, with 10 bases between. The CDR3 runs to 14 residues. The germline gives CDR1 SNHLY, CDR2 FYNNEI. The CDR3 DNA sequence: TGTGCCAGCAGTGAAGCCCCAGGGAGGTACGAGCAGTACTTC. Translated: CASSEAPGRYEQYF.

This chain links TRBV5-4 with TRBJ2-7; D remains unclear. This CDR3 has 14 residues. Trimming pared 4 bases from V and 6 bases from J, leaving 17 bases between. Germline CDR1 SGHNT, CDR2 YYREEE (reference sequence). As DNA, the CDR3 is TGTGCCAGCAGCACCACCGCAAGAACATCCGAGCAGTACTTC. It translates to CASSTTARTSEQYF.

This clone showed up just a few times. Other nucleotide sequences in the sample specify the same CDR3. This chain connects TRBV12-3 or TRBV12-4 to TRBJ2-5; the D gene is possibly TRBD2 (6 bases). This CDR3 region has 11 residues. The V gene lost 6 bases and the J gene lost 5 bases, with 7 bases spanning the gap. CDR3 residues: CASRRGETQYF. The CDR3 region has the DNA TGTGCCAGCAGACGGGGGGAGACCCAGTACTTC.

This chain links TRBV9 with TRBJ2-7; a possible D gene is TRBD2 (5 bases). Germline values: CDR1 SGDLS, CDR2 YYNGEE. This CDR3 has 15 amino acids. Trimming took 0 bases from V and 0 from J, leaving 10 bases between them. The CDR3 coding sequence is TGTGCCAGCAGCGTAGACAGCGGATACTCCTACGAGCAGTACTTC. Translation: CASSVDSGYSYEQYF.

V usage is TRBV19 and J usage is TRBJ2-1; TRBD2 matches at 15 bases. J lost 4 bases, V lost 7 bases, and 20 bases had no gene match. In germline, CDR1 is LNHDA, CDR2 SQIVND (reference sequence). CDR3 length: 21 amino acids. Here the CDR3 reads CASNPRSGLAGGPSRYNEQFF. CDR3 nucleotide sequence: TGTGCCAGTAACCCTCGGTCGGGACTAGCGGGAGGTCCTTCTCGGTACAATGAGCAGTTCTTC. The whole variable domain, filled in from reference TRBV19 and TRBJ2-1, reads DGGITQSPKYLFRKEGQNVTLSCEQNLNHDAMYWYRQDPGQGLRLIYYSQIVNDFQKGDIAEGYSVSREKKESFPLTVTSAQKNPTAFYLCASNPRSGLAGGPSRYNEQFFGPGTRLTVL.